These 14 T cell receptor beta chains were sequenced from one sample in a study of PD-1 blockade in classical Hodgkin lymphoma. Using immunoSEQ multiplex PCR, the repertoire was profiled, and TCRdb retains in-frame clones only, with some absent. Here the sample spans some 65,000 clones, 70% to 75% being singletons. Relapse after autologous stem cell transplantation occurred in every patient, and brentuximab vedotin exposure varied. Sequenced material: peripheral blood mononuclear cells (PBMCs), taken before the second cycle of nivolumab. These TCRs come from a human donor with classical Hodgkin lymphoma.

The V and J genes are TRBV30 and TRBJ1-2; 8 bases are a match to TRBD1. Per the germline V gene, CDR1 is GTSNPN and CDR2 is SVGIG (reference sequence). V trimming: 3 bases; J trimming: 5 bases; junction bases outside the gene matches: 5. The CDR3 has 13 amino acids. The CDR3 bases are TGTGCCTGGAGCTCCACAGGGGGGTATGGCTACACCTTC. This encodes CAWSSTGGYGYTF.

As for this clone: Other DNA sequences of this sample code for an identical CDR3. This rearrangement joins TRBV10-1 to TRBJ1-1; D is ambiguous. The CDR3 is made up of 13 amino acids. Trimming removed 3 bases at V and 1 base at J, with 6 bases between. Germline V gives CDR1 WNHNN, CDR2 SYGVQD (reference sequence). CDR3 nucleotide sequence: TGCGCCAGCAGTGAAACTGAGAACACTGAAGCTTTCTTT. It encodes CASSETENTEAFF.

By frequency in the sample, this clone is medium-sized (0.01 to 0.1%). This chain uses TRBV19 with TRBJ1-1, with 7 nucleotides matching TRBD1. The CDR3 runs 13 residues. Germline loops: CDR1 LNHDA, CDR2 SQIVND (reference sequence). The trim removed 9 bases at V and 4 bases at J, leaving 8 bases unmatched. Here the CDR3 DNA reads TGTGCCAGCTACTCAGGGGGAGGCACTGAAGCTTTCTTT. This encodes CASYSGGGTEAFF.

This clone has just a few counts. CDR3 in amino acids: CASSLQGSVSYEQYF. The CDR3 coding sequence is TGTGCCAGCAGTCTACAGGGGAGTGTAAGCTACGAGCAGTACTTC. The chain combines TRBV11-3 with TRBJ2-7, with 7 bases matching TRBD1. The CDR3 spans 15 residues. Germline V gene lookup returns CDR1 SGHNT and CDR2 YENEEA. Trimming at V came to 6 bases and at J to 3 bases, leaving 11 bases not matched to a gene.

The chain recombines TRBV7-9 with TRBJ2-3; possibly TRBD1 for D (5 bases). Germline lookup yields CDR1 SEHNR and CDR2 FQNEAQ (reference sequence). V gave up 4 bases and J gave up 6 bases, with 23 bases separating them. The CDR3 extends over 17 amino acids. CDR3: CASSSLPLGLSGDTQYF. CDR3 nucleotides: TGTGCCAGCAGCTCGCTCCCCCTAGGCCTCTCAGGGGATACGCAGTATTTT.

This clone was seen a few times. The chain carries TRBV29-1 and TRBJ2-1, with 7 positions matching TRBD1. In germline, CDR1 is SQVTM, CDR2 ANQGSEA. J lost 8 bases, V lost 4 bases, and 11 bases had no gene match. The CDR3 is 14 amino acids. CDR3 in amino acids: CSVGQGLGVDEQFF. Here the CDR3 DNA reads TGCAGCGTTGGACAGGGCCTAGGGGTCGATGAGCAGTTCTTC.

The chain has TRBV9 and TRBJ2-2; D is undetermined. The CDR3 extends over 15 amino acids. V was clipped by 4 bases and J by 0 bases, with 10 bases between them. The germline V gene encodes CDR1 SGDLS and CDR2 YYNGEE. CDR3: CASSSPGTNTGELFF. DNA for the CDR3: TGTGCCAGCAGCTCACCCGGTACGAACACCGGGGAGCTGTTTTTT.

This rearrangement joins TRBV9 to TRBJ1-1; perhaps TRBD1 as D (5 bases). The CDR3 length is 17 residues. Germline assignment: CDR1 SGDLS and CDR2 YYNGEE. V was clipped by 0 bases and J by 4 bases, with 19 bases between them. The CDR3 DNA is TGTGCCAGCAGCGTAGACGGGGCCGTGTTGGGGGTCACTGAAGCTTTCTTT. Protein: CASSVDGAVLGVTEAFF.

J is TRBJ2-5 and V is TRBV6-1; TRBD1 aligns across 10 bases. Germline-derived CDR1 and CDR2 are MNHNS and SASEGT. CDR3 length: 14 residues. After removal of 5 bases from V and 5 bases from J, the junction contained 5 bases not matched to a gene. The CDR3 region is CASSWGQGQETQYF. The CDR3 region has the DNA TGTGCCAGCAGTTGGGGACAGGGGCAGGAGACCCAGTACTTC.

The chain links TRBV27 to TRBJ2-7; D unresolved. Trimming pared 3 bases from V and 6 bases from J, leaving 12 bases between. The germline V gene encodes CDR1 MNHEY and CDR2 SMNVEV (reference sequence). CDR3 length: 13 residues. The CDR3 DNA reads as TGTGCCAGCAGTTTCCAGGCCCCCACCGAGCAGTACTTC. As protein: CASSFQAPTEQYF.

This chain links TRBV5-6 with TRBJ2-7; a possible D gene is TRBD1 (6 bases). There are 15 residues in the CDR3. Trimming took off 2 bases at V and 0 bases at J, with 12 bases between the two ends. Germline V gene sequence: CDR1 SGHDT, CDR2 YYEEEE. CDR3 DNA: TGTGCCAGCAGCTTTTGGGGGCCCGTCTCCTACGAGCAGTACTTC. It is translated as CASSFWGPVSYEQYF.

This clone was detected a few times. The CDR3 coding sequence is TGTGCCAGCAGCCTTAGGGGGAACACTGAAGCTTTCTTT. Its protein is CASSLRGNTEAFF. This chain links TRBV11-2 with TRBJ1-1, with a tentative D call TRBD1 (5 bases). V lost 5 bases and J lost 1, with 8 bases in between. The CDR3 covers 13 residues. Germline V gene data show CDR1 as SGHAT and CDR2 as FQNNGV.

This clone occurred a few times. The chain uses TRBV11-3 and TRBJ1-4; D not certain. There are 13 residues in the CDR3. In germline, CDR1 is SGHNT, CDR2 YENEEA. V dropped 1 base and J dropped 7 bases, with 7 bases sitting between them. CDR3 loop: CASSLGSGEKLFF. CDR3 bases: TGTGCCAGCAGCTTAGGCTCCGGTGAAAAACTGTTTTTT.

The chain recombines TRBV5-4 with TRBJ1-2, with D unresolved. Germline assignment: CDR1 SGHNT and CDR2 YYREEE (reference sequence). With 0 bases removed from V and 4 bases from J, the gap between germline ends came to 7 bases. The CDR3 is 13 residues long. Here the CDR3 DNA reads TGTGCCAGCAGCTTGGAAAGACCCTATGGCTACACCTTC. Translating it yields CASSLERPYGYTF.